Below are 21 T cell receptor beta chains sequenced from a single sample in a study of cytomegalovirus exposure and HLA in healthy donors. Primers: 60 Vbeta forward and 13 Jbeta reverse. Sequenced by immunoSEQ multiplex PCR; TCRdb stores in-frame clones only, minus some. This sample carries over 200,000 clones, around four fifths of them seen once, and the ten largest clones take 0.58%. Sequenced input: PBMCs. The receptors originated from a middle-aged woman in good health and CMV-seronegative.

This sequence joins TRBV18 and TRBJ2-7, with unresolved D. Per the germline V gene, CDR1 is KGHSH and CDR2 is LQKENI. V was pared by 2 bases and J by 7 bases, with 12 bases between. The CDR3 loop spans 13 amino acids. The CDR3 coding sequence is TGTGCCAGCTCACCATCTATTTTGATGGAGCAGTACTTC. Residues: CASSPSILMEQYF.

The count of this clone is one. The CDR3 DNA follows: TGCGCCAGCAGCGCTGGGACAGGGGTTGGCTACACCTTC. Encoded protein: CASSAGTGVGYTF. The rearrangement uses TRBV5-1 and TRBJ1-2; 10 nucleotides line up with TRBD1. The germline V gene has CDR1 SGHRS and CDR2 YFSETQ. This CDR3 comprises 13 residues. V shed 4 bases and J 7 bases; nucleotides not matched to a gene: 4.

V is TRBV4-3 and J is TRBJ2-1, with 7 bases identical to TRBD1. This CDR3 comprises 17 residues. Germline lookup yields CDR1 LGHNA and CDR2 YSLEER. V dropped 3 bases and J dropped 2; count of bases not matched to a gene: 10. CDR3 DNA: TGCGCCAGCAGCCACACTATTAACAGGGGAACCTACAATGAGCAGTTCTTC. It translates to CASSHTINRGTYNEQFF.

The chain is built from TRBV9 and TRBJ1-1; D gene uncertain. V was trimmed by 0 bases and J by 6 bases, leaving 6 bases between them. CDR1 and CDR2 from the germline V gene are SGDLS and YYNGEE. The CDR3 sequence is 12 residues long. In nucleotides, the CDR3 is TGTGCCAGCAGCGTAGCGGGGTCTGAAGCTTTCTTT. Encoded protein: CASSVAGSEAFF.

V gene TRBV19 combines with J gene TRBJ1-2, with TRBD1 identical over 8 bases. The CDR3 has 12 residues. Germline V gives CDR1 LNHDA, CDR2 SQIVND (reference sequence). J gave up 6 bases and V 6 bases, and 3 bases lay outside the gene matches. The CDR3 loop reads CASRRQGHGYTF. Here the CDR3 DNA reads TGTGCCAGTAGAAGACAGGGGCATGGCTACACCTTC.

The V gene is TRBV6-5, the J gene TRBJ1-3; TRBD1 agrees at 7 bases. There are 15 residues in the CDR3. CDR1 MNHEY and CDR2 SVGAGI come from the germline V gene. J was trimmed by 4 bases and V by 3 bases; bases with no gene match: 6. Here the CDR3 reads CASSYRGTAGNTIYF. DNA of the CDR3: TGTGCCAGCAGTTATCGGGGGACAGCCGGAAACACCATATATTTT.

The gene calls are TRBV7-6 and TRBJ2-5; TRBD1 matches 7 bases. J lost 2 bases, V lost 1 base, and 7 bases had no gene match. CDR1 and CDR2 from the germline V gene are SGHVS and FNYEAQ. This CDR3 is 16 amino acids long. The CDR3 DNA reads TGTGCCAGCAGCTTAGTCGGGACAGAACCTCAAGAGACCCAGTACTTC. Translated, it gives CASSLVGTEPQETQYF.

V usage is TRBV7-9 and J usage is TRBJ1-5; D ambiguous. Germline CDR1 SEHNR, CDR2 FQNEAQ (reference sequence). V dropped 5 bases and J dropped 5 bases, with 13 bases sitting between them. CDR3 length: 14 amino acids. CDR3: CASSPLGGDQPQHF. DNA for the CDR3: TGTGCCAGCAGCCCCTTGGGCGGGGATCAGCCCCAGCATTTT.

The J gene is TRBJ1-1, the V gene TRBV5-1; perhaps TRBD1 as D (6 bases). Germline V CDR1 and CDR2: SGHRS, YFSETQ. Trimming took off 0 bases at V and 4 bases at J, with 13 bases between the two ends. The CDR3 has 15 residues. CDR3 nucleotides: TGCGCCAGCAGCTTGGCGGGGGGCAGGAGCACTGAAGCTTTCTTT. Its protein product is CASSLAGGRSTEAFF.

This chain joins TRBV28 and TRBJ1-1; D might be TRBD1 (5 bases). The CDR3 sequence is 12 residues long. Trimming shortened V by 6 bases and J by 3 bases, and 8 bases separated the two germline ends. Germline V CDR1 and CDR2: MDHEN, SYDVKM. The CDR3 region is CASRVRDTEAFF. CDR3 coding DNA: TGTGCCAGCAGGGTCAGGGACACTGAAGCTTTCTTT.

The chain recombines TRBV2 with TRBJ2-5; TRBD1 matches at 7 bases. The ends lost 6 bases at V and 5 bases at J; junction bases unmatched: 6. CDR1 is SNHLY and CDR2 is FYNNEI in the germline V gene. The CDR3 runs 13 residues. The CDR3 loop reads CASRPRGRETQYF. CDR3 in DNA: TGTGCCAGCAGGCCGAGGGGGCGGGAGACCCAGTACTTC.

The chain links TRBV7-2 to TRBJ2-3; TRBD2 agrees at 15 bases. CDR1 is SGHTA and CDR2 is FQGNSA in the germline V gene. This CDR3 is built from 18 residues. The V and J ends lost 3 bases and 1 base, in that order; junction bases with no gene match: 5. CDR3 loop: CASSFRGLAGGRTDTQYF. In DNA, the CDR3 is TGTGCCAGCAGCTTTCGGGGACTAGCGGGGGGACGCACAGATACGCAGTATTTT.

The gene calls are TRBV30 and TRBJ1-1; D gene ambiguous. The CDR3 loop spans 8 amino acids. Per the germline V gene, CDR1 is GTSNPN and CDR2 is SVGIG (reference sequence). The CDR3 nucleotides are TGTGTGTCTACCGGGGCTTTCTTT. Encoded protein: CVSTGAFF.

A remark on this clone: This CDR3 is also generated by other DNA sequences in the sample. V gene TRBV19 combines with J gene TRBJ1-2; D not certain. The germline gives CDR1 LNHDA, CDR2 SQIVND (reference sequence). This CDR3 contains 13 residues. Trimming cost V 5 bases and J 8 bases, with 15 bases left between them. The CDR3 region is CASSLRSGDGYTF. The CDR3 coding sequence is TGTGCCAGTAGTCTAAGGAGCGGTGACGGCTACACCTTC.

In regard to this clone: Other DNA sequences in the sample encode the same CDR3. The rearrangement links TRBV7-9 to TRBJ2-5, with D maybe TRBD2 (6 bases). CDR1 SEHNR and CDR2 FQNEAQ come from the germline V gene (reference sequence). Deletions cut 2 bases from V and 4 bases from J, with 8 bases between. The CDR3 covers 13 residues. The CDR3 reads CASSLSGGETQYF. The CDR3 nucleotides are TGTGCCAGCAGCTTATCCGGGGGAGAGACCCAGTACTTC. Drawing the rest from reference TRBV7-9 and TRBJ2-5, the complete variable domain is DTGVSQNPRHKITKRGQNVTFRCDPISEHNRLYWYRQTLGQGPEFLTYFQNEAQLEKSRLLSDRFSAERPKGSFSTLEIQRTEQGDSAMYLCASSLSGGETQYFGPGTRLLVL.

The J gene is TRBJ2-7, the V gene TRBV27; TRBD1 aligns across 11 bases. The V gene end was trimmed by 8 bases and the J gene end by 4 bases; junction bases not matched to a gene: 7. Germline values: CDR1 MNHEY, CDR2 SMNVEV (reference sequence). The CDR3 spans 14 residues. CDR3 loop: CASAPGTGGYEQYF. The CDR3 nucleotides are TGTGCCAGCGCCCCCGGGACAGGGGGGTACGAGCAGTACTTC.

The chain couples TRBV5-4 to TRBJ1-2; D is possibly TRBD1 (5 bases). The V gene's germline CDR1 is SGHNT and CDR2 YYREEE (reference sequence). With 2 bases removed from V and 3 bases from J, the gap between germline ends came to 11 bases. This CDR3 has 14 residues. The CDR3 sequence is CASSFTQGYYGYTF. Written as DNA, the CDR3 is TGTGCCAGCAGCTTTACTCAGGGATACTATGGCTACACCTTC. The variable domain in full, completed from reference TRBV5-4 and TRBJ1-2, reads ETGVTQSPTHLIKTRGQQVTLRCSSQSGHNTVSWYQQALGQGPQFIFQYYREEENGRGNFPPRFSGLQFPNYSSELNVNALELDDSALYLCASSFTQGYYGYTFGSGTRLTVV.

This sequence joins TRBV5-8 and TRBJ2-5; TRBD1 might be the D (6 bases). V was shortened by 3 bases and J by 2 bases, with 14 bases between the two germline ends. In germline, CDR1 is SGHTS, CDR2 YDEGEE. The CDR3 consists of 15 residues. The CDR3: CASSSGAGPQETQYF. In nucleotides, the CDR3 is TGTGCCAGCAGCTCAGGGGCAGGGCCACAAGAGACCCAGTACTTC.

CDR3 region: CASSSNRAANTEAFF. CDR3 DNA: TGTGCCAGCAGTTCAAACAGGGCTGCTAACACTGAAGCTTTCTTT. The V call is TRBV27, the J call TRBJ1-1; possibly TRBD1 for D (6 bases). Trimming left V 4 bases short and J 2 bases short, with 14 bases between. The CDR3 is made up of 15 amino acids. The germline V gene has CDR1 MNHEY and CDR2 SMNVEV (reference sequence).

V and J are TRBV19 and TRBJ2-7; D may be TRBD2 (7 bases). Germline CDR1 is LNHDA and CDR2 is SQIVND (reference sequence). The CDR3 spans 13 residues. With 3 bases removed from V and 3 bases from J, the gap between germline ends came to 9 bases. As DNA, the CDR3 is TGTGCCAGTAGTATGGGGGGGCTCTACGAGCAGTACTTC. Amino acids: CASSMGGLYEQYF. Looking up the rest from reference TRBV19 and TRBJ2-7 gives the full variable domain: DGGITQSPKYLFRKEGQNVTLSCEQNLNHDAMYWYRQDPGQGLRLIYYSQIVNDFQKGDIAEGYSVSREKKESFPLTVTSAQKNPTAFYLCASSMGGLYEQYFGPGTRLTVT.

The rearrangement links TRBV7-6 to TRBJ2-5; TRBD2 agrees at 7 bases. The CDR3 sequence is 13 residues long. The J segment lost 6 bases and the V segment lost 4 bases, leaving 5 bases of the junction unmatched. In germline, CDR1 is SGHVS, CDR2 FNYEAQ. CDR3 DNA: TGTGCCAGCAGCTCGGGACTAAAAAAGACCCAGTACTTC. Translation gives CASSSGLKKTQYF.